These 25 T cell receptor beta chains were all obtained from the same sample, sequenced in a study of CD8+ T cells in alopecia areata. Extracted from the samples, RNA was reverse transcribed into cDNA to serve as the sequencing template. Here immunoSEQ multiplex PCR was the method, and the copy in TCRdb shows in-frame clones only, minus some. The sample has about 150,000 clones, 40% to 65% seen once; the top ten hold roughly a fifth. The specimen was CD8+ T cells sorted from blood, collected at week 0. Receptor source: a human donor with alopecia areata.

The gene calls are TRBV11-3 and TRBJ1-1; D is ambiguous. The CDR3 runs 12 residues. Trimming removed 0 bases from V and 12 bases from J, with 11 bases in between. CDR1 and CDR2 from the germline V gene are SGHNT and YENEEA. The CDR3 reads CASSLDHRATFF. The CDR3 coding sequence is TGTGCCAGCAGCTTAGATCATAGGGCAACTTTCTTT.

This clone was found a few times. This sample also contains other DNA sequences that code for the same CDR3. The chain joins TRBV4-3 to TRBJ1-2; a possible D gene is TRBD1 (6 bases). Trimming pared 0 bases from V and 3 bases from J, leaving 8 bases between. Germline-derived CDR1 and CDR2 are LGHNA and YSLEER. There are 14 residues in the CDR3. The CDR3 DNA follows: TGCGCCAGCAGCCAAGATCGGACAGACTATGGCTACACCTTC. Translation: CASSQDRTDYGYTF.

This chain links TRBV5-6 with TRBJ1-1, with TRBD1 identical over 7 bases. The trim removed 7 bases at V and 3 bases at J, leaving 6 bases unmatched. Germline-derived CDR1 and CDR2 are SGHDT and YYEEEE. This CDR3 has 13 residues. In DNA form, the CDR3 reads TGTGCCAGCTTCCTTCAGGGGGACACTGAAGCTTTCTTT. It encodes CASFLQGDTEAFF.

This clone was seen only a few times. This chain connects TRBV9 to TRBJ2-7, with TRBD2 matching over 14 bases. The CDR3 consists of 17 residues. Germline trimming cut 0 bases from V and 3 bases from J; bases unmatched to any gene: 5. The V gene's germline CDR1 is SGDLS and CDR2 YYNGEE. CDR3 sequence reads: CASSVGDGLAGGYEQYF. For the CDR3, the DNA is TGTGCCAGCAGCGTAGGGGACGGACTAGCGGGGGGCTACGAGCAGTACTTC. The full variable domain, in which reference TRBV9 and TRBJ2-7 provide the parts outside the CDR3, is DSGVTQTPKHLITATGQRVTLRCSPRSGDLSVYWYQQSLDQGLQFLIQYYNGEERAKGNILERFSAQQFPDLHSELNLSSLELGDSALYFCASSVGDGLAGGYEQYFGPGTRLTVT.

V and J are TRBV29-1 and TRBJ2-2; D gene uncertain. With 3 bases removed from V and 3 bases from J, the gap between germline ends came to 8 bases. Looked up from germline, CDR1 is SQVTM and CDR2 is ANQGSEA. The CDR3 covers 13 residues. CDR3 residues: CSVDRRDTGELFF. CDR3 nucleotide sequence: TGCAGCGTTGATCGTAGGGACACCGGGGAGCTGTTTTTT.

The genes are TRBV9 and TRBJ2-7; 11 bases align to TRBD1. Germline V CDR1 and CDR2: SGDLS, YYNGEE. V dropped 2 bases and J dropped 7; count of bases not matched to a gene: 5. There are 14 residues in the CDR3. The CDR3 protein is CASSVRTGGEEQYF. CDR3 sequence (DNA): TGTGCCAGCAGCGTGCGGACAGGGGGCGAGGAGCAGTACTTC. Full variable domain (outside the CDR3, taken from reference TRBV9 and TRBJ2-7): DSGVTQTPKHLITATGQRVTLRCSPRSGDLSVYWYQQSLDQGLQFLIQYYNGEERAKGNILERFSAQQFPDLHSELNLSSLELGDSALYFCASSVRTGGEEQYFGPGTRLTVT.

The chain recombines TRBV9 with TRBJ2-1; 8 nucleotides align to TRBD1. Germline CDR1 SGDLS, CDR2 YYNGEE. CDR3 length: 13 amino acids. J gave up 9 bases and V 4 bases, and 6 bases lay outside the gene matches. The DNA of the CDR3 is TGTGCCAGCAGCCCAGGGGGCTTGAGTGAGCAGTTCTTC. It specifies CASSPGGLSEQFF. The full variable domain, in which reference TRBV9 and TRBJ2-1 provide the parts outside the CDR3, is DSGVTQTPKHLITATGQRVTLRCSPRSGDLSVYWYQQSLDQGLQFLIQYYNGEERAKGNILERFSAQQFPDLHSELNLSSLELGDSALYFCASSPGGLSEQFFGPGTRLTVL.

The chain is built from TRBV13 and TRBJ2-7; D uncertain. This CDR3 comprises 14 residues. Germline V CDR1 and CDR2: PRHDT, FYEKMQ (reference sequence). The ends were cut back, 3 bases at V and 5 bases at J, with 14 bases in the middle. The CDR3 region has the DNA TGTGCCAGCAGCTTGGGTTCTCCCCAAGACGAGCAGTACTTC. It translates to CASSLGSPQDEQYF.

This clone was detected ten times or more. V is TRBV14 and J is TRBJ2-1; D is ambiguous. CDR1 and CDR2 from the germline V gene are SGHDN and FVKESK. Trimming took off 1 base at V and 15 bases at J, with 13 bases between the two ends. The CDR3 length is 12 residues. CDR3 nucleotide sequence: TGTGCCAGCAGCCAAGGAAGCACGAGGATGTTCTTC. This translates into CASSQGSTRMFF.

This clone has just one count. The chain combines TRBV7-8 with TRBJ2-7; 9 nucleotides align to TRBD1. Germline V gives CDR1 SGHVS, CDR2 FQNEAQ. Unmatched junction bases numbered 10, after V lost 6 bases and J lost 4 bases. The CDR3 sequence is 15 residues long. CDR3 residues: CASSLLQGAQYEQYF. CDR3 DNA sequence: TGTGCCAGCAGTCTACTACAGGGGGCGCAGTACGAGCAGTACTTC.

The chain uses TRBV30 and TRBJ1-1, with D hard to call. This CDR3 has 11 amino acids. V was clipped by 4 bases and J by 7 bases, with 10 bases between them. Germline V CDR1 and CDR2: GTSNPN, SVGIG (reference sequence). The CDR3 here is CAWTFGGEAFF. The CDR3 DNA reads TGTGCCTGGACCTTCGGCGGTGAAGCTTTCTTT. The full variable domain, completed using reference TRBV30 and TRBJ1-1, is SQTIHQWPATLVQPVGSPLSLECTVEGTSNPNLYWYRQAAGRGLQLLFYSVGIGQISSEVPQNLSASRPQDRQFILSSKKLLLSDSGFYLCAWTFGGEAFFGQGTRLTVV.

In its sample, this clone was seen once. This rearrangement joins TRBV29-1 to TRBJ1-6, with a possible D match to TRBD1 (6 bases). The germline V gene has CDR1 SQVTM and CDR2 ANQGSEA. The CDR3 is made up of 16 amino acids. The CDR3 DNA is TGCAGGGTACACGGTAGTAGGGGACATGATAATTCACCCCTCCACTTT. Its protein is CRVHGSRGHDNSPLHF.

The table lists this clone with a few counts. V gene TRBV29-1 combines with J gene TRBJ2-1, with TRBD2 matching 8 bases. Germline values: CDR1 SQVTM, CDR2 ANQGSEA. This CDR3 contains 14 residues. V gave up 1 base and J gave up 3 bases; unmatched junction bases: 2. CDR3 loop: CSVEAGTSYNEQFF. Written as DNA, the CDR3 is TGCAGCGTTGAAGCCGGGACTAGCTACAATGAGCAGTTCTTC.

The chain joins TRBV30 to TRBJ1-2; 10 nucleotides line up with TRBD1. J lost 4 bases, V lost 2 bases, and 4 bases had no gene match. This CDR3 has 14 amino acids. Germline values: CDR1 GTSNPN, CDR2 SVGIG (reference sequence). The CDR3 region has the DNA TGTGCCTGGAGTATGGGACAGGGGACCTATGGCTACACCTTC. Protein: CAWSMGQGTYGYTF. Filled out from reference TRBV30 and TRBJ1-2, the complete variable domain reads SQTIHQWPATLVQPVGSPLSLECTVEGTSNPNLYWYRQAAGRGLQLLFYSVGIGQISSEVPQNLSASRPQDRQFILSSKKLLLSDSGFYLCAWSMGQGTYGYTFGSGTRLTVV.

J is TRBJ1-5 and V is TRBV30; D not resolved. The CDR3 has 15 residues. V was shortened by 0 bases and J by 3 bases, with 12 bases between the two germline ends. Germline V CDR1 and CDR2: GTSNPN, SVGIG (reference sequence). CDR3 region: CAWSVSGEHNQPQHF. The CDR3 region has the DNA TGTGCCTGGAGTGTAAGCGGGGAGCACAATCAGCCCCAGCATTTT.

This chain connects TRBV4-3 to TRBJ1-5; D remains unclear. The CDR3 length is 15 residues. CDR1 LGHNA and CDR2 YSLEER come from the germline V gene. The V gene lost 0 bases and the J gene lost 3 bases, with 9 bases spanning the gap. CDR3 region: CASSQESGNNQPQHF. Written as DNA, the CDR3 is TGCGCCAGCAGCCAAGAGTCCGGGAACAATCAGCCCCAGCATTTT.

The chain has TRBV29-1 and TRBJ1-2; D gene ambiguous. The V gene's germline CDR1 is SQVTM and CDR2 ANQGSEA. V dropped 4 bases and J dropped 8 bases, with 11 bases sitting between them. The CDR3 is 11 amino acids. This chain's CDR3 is CSVGTVPGYTF. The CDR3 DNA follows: TGCAGCGTTGGGACCGTCCCCGGCTACACCTTC. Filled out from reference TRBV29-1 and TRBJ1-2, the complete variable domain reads SAVISQKPSRDICQRGTSLTIQCQVDSQVTMMFWYRQQPGQSLTLIATANQGSEATYESGFVIDKFPISRPNLTFSTLTVSNMSPEDSSIYLCSVGTVPGYTFGSGTRLTVV.

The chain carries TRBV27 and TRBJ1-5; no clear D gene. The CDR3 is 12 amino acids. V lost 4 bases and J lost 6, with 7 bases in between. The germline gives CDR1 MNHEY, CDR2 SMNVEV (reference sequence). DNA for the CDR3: TGTGCCAGCAGTTCCGGGAGTCAGCCCCAGCATTTT. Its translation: CASSSGSQPQHF.

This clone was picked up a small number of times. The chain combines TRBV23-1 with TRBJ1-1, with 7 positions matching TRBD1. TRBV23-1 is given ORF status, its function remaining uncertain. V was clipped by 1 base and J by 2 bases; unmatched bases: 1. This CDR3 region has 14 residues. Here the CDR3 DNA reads TGCGCCAGCAGTCAATGGACAGGAAACACTGAAGCTTTCTTT. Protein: CASSQWTGNTEAFF.

The CDR3 bases are TGTGCCACCAGCAGAGGGGATGAGGACATACATGGCTACACCTTC. Translation: CATSRGDEDIHGYTF. V usage is TRBV15 and J usage is TRBJ1-2, with D tentatively TRBD1 (5 bases). Germline V CDR1 and CDR2: LNHNV, YYDKDF (reference sequence). V was cut by 1 base and J by 6 bases, with 15 bases left in between. The CDR3 spans 15 residues.

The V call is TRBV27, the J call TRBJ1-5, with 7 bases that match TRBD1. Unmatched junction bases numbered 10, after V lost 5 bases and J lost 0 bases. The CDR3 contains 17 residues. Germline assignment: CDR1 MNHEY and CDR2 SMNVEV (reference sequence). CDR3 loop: CASSPDRRGYSNQPQHF. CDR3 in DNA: TGTGCCAGCAGTCCGGACAGGAGGGGGTATAGCAATCAGCCCCAGCATTTT.

DNA of the CDR3: TGTGCTAGTGGTCCCGGGCGGACGGGTGGCTACACCTTC. It is translated as CASGPGRTGGYTF. The chain recombines TRBV12-5 with TRBJ1-2; D is unclear. Germline lookup yields CDR1 LGHNT and CDR2 FRNRAP. The CDR3 consists of 13 residues. V was trimmed by 5 bases and J by 7 bases, leaving 14 bases between them.

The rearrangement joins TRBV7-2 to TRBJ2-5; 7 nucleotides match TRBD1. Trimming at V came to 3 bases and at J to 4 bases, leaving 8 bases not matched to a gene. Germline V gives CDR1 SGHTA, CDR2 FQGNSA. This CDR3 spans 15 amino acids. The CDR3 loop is CASSFPSGQRETQYF. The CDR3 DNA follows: TGTGCCAGCAGCTTCCCCTCGGGACAGAGAGAGACCCAGTACTTC.

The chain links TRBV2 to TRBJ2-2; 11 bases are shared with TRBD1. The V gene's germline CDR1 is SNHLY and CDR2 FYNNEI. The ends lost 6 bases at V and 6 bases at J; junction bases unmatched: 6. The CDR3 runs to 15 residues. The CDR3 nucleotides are TGTGCCAGCAGGGACAGGGGGCATGGTCCCGGGGAGCTGTTTTTT. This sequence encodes CASRDRGHGPGELFF.

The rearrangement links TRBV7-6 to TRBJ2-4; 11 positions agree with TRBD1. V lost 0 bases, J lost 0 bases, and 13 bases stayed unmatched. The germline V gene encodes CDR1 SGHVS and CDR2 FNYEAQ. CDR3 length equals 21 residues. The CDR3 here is CASSLARPGPDRGLAKNIQYF. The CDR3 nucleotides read TGTGCCAGCAGCTTAGCCCGACCGGGGCCGGACAGGGGGCTAGCCAAAAACATTCAGTACTTC. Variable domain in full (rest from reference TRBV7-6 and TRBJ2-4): GAGVSQSPRYKVTKRGQDVALRCDPISGHVSLYWYRQALGQGPEFLTYFNYEAQQDKSGLPNDRFSAERPEGSISTLTIQRTEQRDSAMYRCASSLARPGPDRGLAKNIQYFGAGTRLSVL.